A selection of T cell receptor beta chains follows, all from one sample in a study of T cells after yellow fever vaccination. Each CDR3 protein is one row after TCRdb ran MiXCR on the 5' RACE reads. The data hold more than 65,000 distinct CDR3 sequences, with 5.9% observed a single time. The sample was CD4+ T cells sorted from PBMCs, taken approximately 16 days after the first yellow fever vaccination. These receptors were collected from a man younger than 35 who received the YFV17D yellow fever vaccine. CDR3s include the opening cysteine and the closing phenylalanine or tryptophan. The D gene is left open where the match is weak. Size tells how often a clone was seen (once, few, many) or the class of an expanded clone, and some rows leave it out.

V	J	size	D	DNA	CDR3
TRBV7-2	TRBJ2-5	many	.	TGTGCCAGCAGCTTAGGGCGAGAGACCCAGTACTTC	CASSLGRETQYF
TRBV7-9	TRBJ1-5	many	.	TGTGCCAGCAGCTTAGACAGGGCGCAGCCCCAGCATTTT	CASSLDRAQPQHF
TRBV12-3/TRBV12-4	TRBJ1-5	many	.	TGTGCCAGCAGTTTAGGGCAGTCCCCCGATCAGCCCCAGCATTTT	CASSLGQSPDQPQHF
TRBV12-3/TRBV12-4	TRBJ1-5	many	.	TGTGCCAGCAGTTTGGAAGTAGGCCAGCCCCAGCATTTT	CASSLEVGQPQHF
TRBV15	TRBJ2-7	many	.	TGTGCCACCAGCCCCCCCTCCTACGAGCAGTACTTC	CATSPPSYEQYF
TRBV5-1	TRBJ1-5	many	.	TGCGCCAGCAGCTTGGTGTTAGGGGGGCCCCAGCATTTT	CASSLVLGGPQHF
TRBV27	TRBJ1-1	many	.	TGTGCCAGCAGCCCAAGGGGCACTGAAGCTTTCTTT	CASSPRGTEAFF
TRBV29-1	TRBJ2-2	many	TRBD2	TGCAGCGTAGAAGGACTAGCGGGTACGAACACCGGGGAGCTGTTTTTT	CSVEGLAGTNTGELFF
TRBV5-1	TRBJ2-1	many	TRBD2	TGCGCCAGCAGCTTGCGTCGCGGGGGTAACGAGCAGTTCTTC	CASSLRRGGNEQFF
TRBV19	TRBJ2-4	many	.	TGTGCCAGTAGCCCGGGGGCCAAAAACATTCAGTACTTC	CASSPGAKNIQYF
TRBV29-1	TRBJ1-4	many	.	TGCAGCGCGGGACTGCCAAATGAAAAACTGTTTTTT	CSAGLPNEKLFF
TRBV25-1	TRBJ2-5	many	TRBD2	TGTGCCAGCAGTGTGGGAAGCGGGGGGGGGGAGACCCAGTACTTC	CASSVGSGGGETQYF
TRBV5-5	TRBJ2-3	many	.	TGTGCCAGCAGCTTGATAGGGCCCACAGATACGCAGTATTTT	CASSLIGPTDTQYF
TRBV5-1	TRBJ2-3	many	.	TGCGCCAGCAGCTACCGGGATCCCGGGGCGGATACGCAGTATTTT	CASSYRDPGADTQYF
TRBV7-2	TRBJ2-1	few	.	TGTGCCAGCAGCAGGGAAGTAAATGAGCAGTTCTTC	CASSREVNEQFF
TRBV20-1	TRBJ1-2	many	TRBD1	TGCAGTGCTAGTCATGGCGTACAGGGGTATGGCTACACCTTC	CSASHGVQGYGYTF
TRBV20-1	TRBJ1-1	.	.	TGCAGTGCTAGAGAAGGGGGGGGGGGCGCTTTCTTT	CSAREGGGGAFF
TRBV4-3	TRBJ2-6	many	.	TGCGCCAGCAGCCAAGTCCCCATGCCCGGGGCCAACGTCCTGACTTTC	CASSQVPMPGANVLTF
TRBV5-1	TRBJ2-7	many	TRBD1	TGCGCCAGCAGCTTGGCCCCCGACAGGGACCCCTACGAGCAGTACTTC	CASSLAPDRDPYEQYF
TRBV5-1	TRBJ2-3	many	.	TGCGCCAGCAGCTTGGCCCTAGCCACAGATACGCAGTATTTT	CASSLALATDTQYF
TRBV9	TRBJ2-2	.	.	TGTGCCAGCAGCCCGAGATCCGGGGAGCTGTTTTTT	CASSPRSGELFF
TRBV10-3	TRBJ2-4	many	.	TGTGCCACCGTAAATCGAGACGGGGAAAACATTCAGTACTTC	CATVNRDGENIQYF
TRBV7-9	TRBJ2-3	many	TRBD2	TGTGCCAGCACCCGACTAGCAATAGATACGCAGTATTTT	CASTRLAIDTQYF
TRBV20-1	TRBJ2-5	many	TRBD2	TGCAGTGCACCCCGGGGGGGGGTGACCCAGTACTTC	CSAPRGGVTQYF
TRBV29-1	TRBJ2-5	many	.	TGCAGCGTCATCCCAGGGGTTCGCGAGACCCAGTACTTC	CSVIPGVRETQYF
TRBV7-8	TRBJ2-5	many	TRBD1	TGTGCCAGCAGCCGACAGGGGGCGGTGACCCAGTACTTC	CASSRQGAVTQYF
TRBV20-1	TRBJ2-5	many	TRBD2	TGCAGTGCTCGACACGGAGCGGGGGGGGAGACCCAGTACTTC	CSARHGAGGETQYF
TRBV5-1	TRBJ1-3	many	.	TGCGCCAGCAGCTTGGATCCCGACTCTGGAAACACCATATATTTT	CASSLDPDSGNTIYF
TRBV5-1	TRBJ1-2	many	.	TGCGCCAGCAGCCCCCGGGACATCGATGGCTACACCTTC	CASSPRDIDGYTF
TRBV12-3/TRBV12-4	TRBJ1-2	many	.	TGTGCCAGCAGTTTTGACCCCGAACAGGGCTACACCTTC	CASSFDPEQGYTF
TRBV5-1	TRBJ1-1	many	.	TGCGCCAGCAGCCGCGGACAGTTGAACACTGAAGCTTTCTTT	CASSRGQLNTEAFF
TRBV4-1	TRBJ2-1	many	.	TGCGCCAGTACCCGGGGCTTCTCGGGTGAGCAGTTCTTC	CASTRGFSGEQFF
TRBV6-5	TRBJ2-5	many	.	TGTGCCAGCAGTTACTCGCAGGGCAGGCCCCGCGGGGAGACCCAGTACTTC	CASSYSQGRPRGETQYF
TRBV7-2	TRBJ2-7	.	.	TGTGCCAGCAGGACTACCACAGGGCTGGGGTACGAGCAGTACTTC	CASRTTTGLGYEQYF
TRBV12-3/TRBV12-4	TRBJ2-7	many	.	TGTGCCAGCAGTTTAACCGACGAGCAGTACTTC	CASSLTDEQYF